The present entry profiles one T cell receptor (beta chain) with its context. Its antigen is unknown. This record belongs to a study of OX40 agonist ivuxolimab in advanced cancers. For the study at large: Patients receiving dose escalation had hepatocellular carcinoma, melanoma, renal cell or head and neck cancer. Antecedent anti-PD-1, anti-PD-L1 or anti-CTLA-4 therapy was permissible, with roughly 40% having received some.

Study-level points and caveats: In the 0.1 to 3.0 mg/kg range, CD4+ and CD8+ blood T cells had expanded clonally by week 6.

Excluded were patients having autoimmune disease history or systemic immunosuppression. The method was immunoSEQ multiplex PCR; TCRdb's version includes in-frame clones alone and lacks a portion of them. Here the sample spans tens of thousands of clones, more than 70% being singletons. Germline V gives CDR1 ENHRY, CDR2 SYGVKD. Trimming pared 0 bases from V and 5 bases from J, leaving 4 bases between. The CDR3 contains 12 residues. The TCR was taken from an adult with an advanced solid tumor such as melanoma, head and neck, liver or kidney cancer. The chain employs TRBV10-3 and TRBJ1-1; no clear D. This sample comprised CD4+ or CD8+ T cells sorted from blood, obtained in a trial of the OX40 agonist ivuxolimab. This CDR3 is CAISESTTEAFF. Written as DNA, the CDR3 is TGTGCCATCAGTGAGTCTACAACTGAAGCTTTCTTT.